Listed below are T cell receptor beta chains from one sample, sequenced in a study of T-cell reconstitution after alpha-beta-depleted transplantation in children. Each CDR3 protein gets one entry after TCRdb re-called the PCR reads with MiXCR. The sample has around 440,000 distinct CDR3 sequences; more than 9% are singletons. Sequences were derived from PBMCs, sampled before TCRalphabeta/CD19-depleted stem cell transplant. These TCRs come from a child aged 2-9 years with inherited bone marrow failure, due to receive a stem cell transplant. Each CDR3 is given without its conserved first and last residue. The D gene is left open where the match is weak. Clone size is not always given. Where it is, it says once, few, many or a class for expanded clones.

v_gene,d_gene,j_gene,abundance,CDR3aa
TRBV7-9,NA,TRBJ2-5,many,ASSLAGSGETQY
TRBV13,NA,TRBJ2-2,many,ASITRNTGELF
TRBV7-9,NA,TRBJ1-1,few,ASSRITRGGGVNTEAF
TRBV10-3,NA,TRBJ2-1,many,AISETRLGTGNEQF
TRBV5-1,TRBD2,TRBJ2-3,many,ASRTSGAPTDTQY
TRBV20-1,NA,TRBJ2-2,many,SAKDYSNTGELF
TRBV28,NA,TRBJ1-4,many,ASSSSGHSNEKLF
TRBV27,NA,TRBJ2-4,many,ASRGWVSGFSKNIQY
TRBV18,NA,TRBJ1-1,NA,ASSPGGLPEAF
TRBV2,TRBD1,TRBJ2-3,many,ASSARTGGDTQY
TRBV29-1,TRBD1,TRBJ2-5,many,SVLRQGAYETQY
TRBV27,NA,TRBJ2-5,NA,ASSFSRASQETQY
TRBV5-4,TRBD1,TRBJ1-2,many,ASSDRGDGYT
TRBV30,TRBD1,TRBJ1-1,NA,ACQGEGEAF
TRBV5-1,TRBD2,TRBJ2-1,many,ASSFSLAGAYNEQF
TRBV29-1,NA,TRBJ2-5,NA,SVDRGATTQY
TRBV4-1,TRBD2,TRBJ2-7,few,ASSPVGGDYYEQY
TRBV7-8,NA,TRBJ2-6,once,ASSLAGSAANVLT
TRBV5-6,TRBD1,TRBJ2-7,NA,ASRKTGSSYEQY
TRBV27,TRBD2,TRBJ2-1,many,ASSLVGGNNEQF
TRBV4-2,NA,TRBJ2-3,many,ASSQEEGDTQY
TRBV6-1,NA,TRBJ1-2,NA,ASKGGVGYGYT
TRBV7-2,NA,TRBJ2-5,many,ASSLDFATPGTQY
TRBV11-2,NA,TRBJ2-3,many,ASSLVSPDTQY
TRBV11-2,NA,TRBJ2-7,many,VPSSAGNSHEQY
TRBV5-1,NA,TRBJ2-7,many,ASSLGSVYEQY
TRBV19,NA,TRBJ1-5,NA,ASSIGGTPQH
TRBV24-1,NA,TRBJ2-3,NA,ATSGPTSTDTQY
TRBV11-2,TRBD1,TRBJ2-1,NA,ASSLYPAGQGYNEQF
TRBV5-1,TRBD2,TRBJ2-1,few,ASSAFIAGGPNEQF
TRBV12-3/TRBV12-4,NA,TRBJ2-5,few,ASSLHGRETQY
TRBV29-1,NA,TRBJ2-7,NA,SVGPSRSGYEQY
TRBV7-9,TRBD2,TRBJ2-2,many,ASSFTGRKTGELF
TRBV29-1,NA,TRBJ2-3,many,SAFGSSGSTDTQY
TRBV20-1,TRBD2,TRBJ2-1,many,SARAVAGANEQF
TRBV4-1,NA,TRBJ1-1,many,ASSQDLLIMNTEAF
TRBV12-3/TRBV12-4,TRBD1,TRBJ2-7,many,ASSLPGQGYEQY
TRBV6-6,NA,TRBJ1-1,many,ASSYSANTEAF
TRBV5-1,TRBD1,TRBJ2-2,many,ASSLRTGDDTGELF
TRBV19,NA,TRBJ2-3,many,ASSIQGTQY
TRBV7-8,NA,TRBJ1-2,many,ASSLASLGGYT
TRBV12-3/TRBV12-4,NA,TRBJ2-3,many,ASSYGHNTQY
TRBV4-3,TRBD2,TRBJ2-1,NA,ASSYKGSGRAFRYNEQF
TRBV20-1,NA,TRBJ2-3,NA,SGPGLPSDTQY
TRBV27,TRBD1,TRBJ2-3,many,ASSLTGAGLTQY
TRBV27,TRBD2,TRBJ2-7,NA,ASSSKLAAVSYEQY
TRBV28,TRBD1,TRBJ1-5,many,ASSPTGPRQPQH
TRBV7-8,TRBD2,TRBJ2-7,few,ASSLDGAGVVYEQY
TRBV10-2,NA,TRBJ2-5,many,ASSEIDRMAETQY
TRBV4-2,TRBD2,TRBJ2-1,many,ASSQNSLAGAPYNEQF
TRBV20-1,NA,TRBJ2-1,many,SARDPRGSGNEQF
TRBV18,NA,TRBJ2-5,many,ASSTNQETQY
TRBV5-1,NA,TRBJ2-7,many,ASSLEGAPIYEQY
TRBV7-9,TRBD2,TRBJ2-1,NA,ASSGRTSGRTNEQF